This TCR beta chain was sequenced during a study of shared clonotypes between healthy human individuals. Study-level information: Each donor's CD4 naive and CD4 memory cells filled three plates apiece, CD8 naive two, and CD8 memory one. Study-level points and caveats: Compared with memory subsets, naive subsets generally had larger estimated richness.

Sorted subsets were amplified in replicate PCRs using about 200 ng DNA, 32,000 or so T cell genomes. Some clones are missing from TCRdb's copy, which holds only in-frame ones; the method was immunoSEQ multiplex PCR. The sample carries 2 million to 2.5 million clones, approximately 93% recorded once. The CDR3 runs to 14 residues. Trimming left V 5 bases short and J 5 bases short, with 17 bases between. Germline assignment: CDR1 SGHRS and CDR2 YFSETQ. Comment on this clone: Its specificity is not known.

This receptor was identified in a man aged 18 to 29 in good health. Some clones in this sample may be carry-over from other donors' samples. Sequencing was carried out using naive CD4+ T cells from PBMCs. Indicated subset: CD45RA+ positively selected. The chain recombines TRBV5-1 with TRBJ2-7; D gene unclear. Written as DNA, the CDR3 is TGCGCCAGCAGGATACTACCCCCCGGCGACGAGCAGTACTTC. It is translated as CASRILPPGDEQYF.